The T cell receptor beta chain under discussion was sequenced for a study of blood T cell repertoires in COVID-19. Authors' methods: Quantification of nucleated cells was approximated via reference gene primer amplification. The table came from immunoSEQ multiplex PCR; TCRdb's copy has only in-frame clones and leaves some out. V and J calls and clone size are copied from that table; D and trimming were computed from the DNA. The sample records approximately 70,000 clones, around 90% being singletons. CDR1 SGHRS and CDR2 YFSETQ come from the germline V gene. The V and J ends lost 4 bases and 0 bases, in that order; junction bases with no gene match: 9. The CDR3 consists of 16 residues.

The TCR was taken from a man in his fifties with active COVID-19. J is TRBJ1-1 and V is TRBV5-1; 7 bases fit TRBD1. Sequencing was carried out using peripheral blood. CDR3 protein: CASSPSPGQLNTEAFF. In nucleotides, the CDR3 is TGCGCCAGCAGCCCCTCCCCGGGACAGTTGAACACTGAAGCTTTCTTT.